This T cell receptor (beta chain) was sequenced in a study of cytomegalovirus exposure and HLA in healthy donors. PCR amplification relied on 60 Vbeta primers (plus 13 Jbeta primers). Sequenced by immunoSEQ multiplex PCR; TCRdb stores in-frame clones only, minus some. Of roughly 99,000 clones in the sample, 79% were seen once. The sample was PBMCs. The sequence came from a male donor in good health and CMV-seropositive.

CDR3 sequence (DNA): TGTGCCAGCAGCTTATCCGGGACAGGGGGCGATGGCTACACCTTC. The encoded protein is CASSLSGTGGDGYTF. V usage is TRBV7-6 and J usage is TRBJ1-2; 12 bases align to TRBD1. Germline loops: CDR1 SGHVS, CDR2 FNYEAQ. Trimming cost V 2 bases and J 6 bases; bases outside gene matches: 4. The CDR3 is 15 amino acids.